The 30 T cell receptor beta chains below were found in one sample sequenced in a study of cytomegalovirus exposure and HLA in healthy donors. Amplification used 60 Vbeta primers and 13 Jbeta primers. Only in-frame clones appear in the TCRdb table, and some are missing; sequencing was by immunoSEQ multiplex PCR. The sample has 150,000 to 200,000 clones; about 88% are singletons. The source material was PBMCs. Receptors originate from a girl in the first two years of life in good health and CMV-seronegative.

This clone occurred once. The chain links TRBV27 to TRBJ2-1; 10 nucleotides line up with TRBD2. CDR3 length: 14 residues. The germline gives CDR1 MNHEY, CDR2 SMNVEV (reference sequence). The V gene end was trimmed by 6 bases and the J gene end by 9 bases; junction bases not matched to a gene: 8. The CDR3 coding sequence is TGTGCCAGCAGATTAGCGGGAGGCGTGAGTGAGCAGTTCTTC. This encodes CASRLAGGVSEQFF.

The V gene is TRBV19, the J gene TRBJ2-7, with D possibly being TRBD2 (5 bases). CDR1 is LNHDA and CDR2 is SQIVND in the germline V gene (reference sequence). CDR3 length: 15 residues. Trimming removed 6 bases from V and 0 bases from J, with 15 bases in between. CDR3 bases: TGTGCCAGTAGCTGGAGTAGCGAGGCCTCCTACGAGCAGTACTTC. Its translation is CASSWSSEASYEQYF.

The DNA for the CDR3 is TGTGCCAGCAGTTTCGACCCCTTGGCGGGGGGAACGAAAGAGACCCAGTACTTC. It is translated as CASSFDPLAGGTKETQYF. The V gene is TRBV28, the J gene TRBJ2-5, with 8 bases that match TRBD2. CDR1 is MDHEN and CDR2 is SYDVKM in the germline V gene. V shed 3 bases and J 3 bases; nucleotides not matched to a gene: 15. This CDR3 has 18 residues. The full variable domain, rest sourced from reference TRBV28 and TRBJ2-5, is DVKVTQSSRYLVKRTGEKVFLECVQDMDHENMFWYRQDPGLGLRLIYFSYDVKMKEKGDIPEGYSVSREKKERFSLILESASTNQTSMYLCASSFDPLAGGTKETQYFGPGTRLLVL.

The V gene is TRBV29-1, the J gene TRBJ1-5; 11 bases are a match to TRBD1. V trimming: 3 bases; J trimming: 5 bases; junction bases outside the gene matches: 3. The length of the CDR3 is 14 residues. Germline V gene lookup returns CDR1 SQVTM and CDR2 ANQGSEA. Here the CDR3 DNA reads TGCAGCGTTGAGGGGACAGGGGGGGATCAGCCCCAGCATTTT. Amino acid sequence: CSVEGTGGDQPQHF.

The chain combines TRBV6-1 with TRBJ2-7, with TRBD2 matching over 8 bases. The CDR3 consists of 13 residues. V dropped 8 bases and J dropped 3; count of bases not matched to a gene: 6. Germline CDR1 reads MNHNS; CDR2 reads SASEGT. The CDR3 reads CASSGGAGYEQYF. The CDR3 coding sequence is TGTGCCAGCTCGGGAGGGGCTGGCTACGAGCAGTACTTC.

The chain employs TRBV2 and TRBJ2-7; 7 nucleotides match TRBD1. The CDR3 consists of 13 residues. The germline V gene encodes CDR1 SNHLY and CDR2 FYNNEI. The V segment lost 8 bases and the J segment 7 bases; nucleotides outside the gene matches: 11. CDR3 loop: CASLNDRVGEQYF. In nucleotides, the CDR3 is TGTGCCAGCCTGAATGACAGGGTGGGGGAGCAGTACTTC. Looking up the rest from reference TRBV2 and TRBJ2-7 gives the full variable domain: EPEVTQTPSHQVTQMGQEVILRCVPISNHLYFYWYRQILGQKVEFLVSFYNNEISEKSEIFDDQFSVERPDGSNFTLKIRSTKLEDSAMYFCASLNDRVGEQYFGPGTRLTVT.

J is TRBJ2-7 and V is TRBV15; TRBD1 matches 10 bases. Germline V gene sequence: CDR1 LNHNV, CDR2 YYDKDF (reference sequence). With 1 base clipped from V and 5 bases from J, the junction kept 5 bases outside the gene matches. The CDR3 consists of 15 residues. For the CDR3, the DNA is TGTGCCACCAGCAGAGCAAGACAGGGGGCCCACGAGCAGTACTTC. Translated, it gives CATSRARQGAHEQYF.

The chain joins TRBV4-2 to TRBJ2-7, with 7 bases aligning to TRBD2. From germline, CDR1 is LGHNA and CDR2 YNFKEQ. This CDR3 is built from 16 residues. Germline trimming cut 0 bases from V and 0 bases from J; bases unmatched to any gene: 5. As DNA, the CDR3 is TGTGCCAGCAGCCAAGATCGCGGGACTAACTCCTACGAGCAGTACTTC. Translation: CASSQDRGTNSYEQYF.

CDR3 nucleotides: TGCGCCAGCAGCTTGGGGGGCAGGGCCTCCTACGAGCAGTACTTC. Its protein is CASSLGGRASYEQYF. The rearrangement uses TRBV5-1 and TRBJ2-7, with D tentatively TRBD1 (5 bases). This CDR3 is built from 15 residues. CDR1 and CDR2 from the germline V gene are SGHRS and YFSETQ. With 0 bases removed from V and 0 bases from J, the gap between germline ends came to 10 bases.

The gene calls are TRBV11-2 and TRBJ1-2; TRBD1 matches at 8 bases. V lost 1 base and J lost 7; bases outside the gene matches: 5. Germline V gene data show CDR1 as SGHAT and CDR2 as FQNNGV. The CDR3 runs 14 residues. This CDR3 is CASSLGPGTGGYTF. The CDR3 DNA reads TGTGCCAGCAGCTTAGGACCTGGGACAGGTGGCTACACCTTC.

The chain couples TRBV28 to TRBJ1-5; TRBD1 is a possible D gene (6 bases). Trimming took 3 bases from V and 2 from J, leaving 11 bases between them. The CDR3 is 15 residues long. Germline V gene sequence: CDR1 MDHEN, CDR2 SYDVKM. DNA for the CDR3: TGTGCCAGCAGTTTTGGGGGCGACGGCAATCAGCCCCAGCATTTT. It translates to CASSFGGDGNQPQHF. The full variable domain, its missing parts supplied by reference TRBV28 and TRBJ1-5, is DVKVTQSSRYLVKRTGEKVFLECVQDMDHENMFWYRQDPGLGLRLIYFSYDVKMKEKGDIPEGYSVSREKKERFSLILESASTNQTSMYLCASSFGGDGNQPQHFGDGTRLSIL.

The sample holds one count of this clone. The V and J genes are TRBV9 and TRBJ2-5; 10 bases line up with TRBD2. Trimming removed 2 bases from V and 5 bases from J; junction bases left unmatched: 9. This CDR3 region has 16 residues. The germline CDR1 and CDR2 sequences are SGDLS and YYNGEE. DNA of the CDR3: TGTGCCAGCAGCGTCGGAGCGGGAGGGCCAGGCGAGACCCAGTACTTC. This translates into CASSVGAGGPGETQYF.

The chain recombines TRBV6-5 with TRBJ2-7, with D perhaps TRBD1 (5 bases). The germline CDR1 and CDR2 sequences are MNHEY and SVGAGI. V lost 5 bases, J lost 2 bases, and 13 bases lay in between. This CDR3 has 14 amino acids. The CDR3: CASSPYRGAYEQYF. In nucleotides, the CDR3 is TGTGCCAGCAGTCCGTATAGGGGCGCCTACGAGCAGTACTTC.

J is TRBJ1-2 and V is TRBV2; 8 bases map to TRBD1. The CDR3 loop spans 14 amino acids. V lost 3 bases, J lost 5 bases, and 5 bases stayed unmatched. Germline CDR1 SNHLY, CDR2 FYNNEI. CDR3 sequence (DNA): TGTGCCAGCAGTGAGGTCGACAGGGGTTATGGCTACACCTTC. It encodes CASSEVDRGYGYTF. Supplemented by reference TRBV2 and TRBJ1-2, the full variable domain reads EPEVTQTPSHQVTQMGQEVILRCVPISNHLYFYWYRQILGQKVEFLVSFYNNEISEKSEIFDDQFSVERPDGSNFTLKIRSTKLEDSAMYFCASSEVDRGYGYTFGSGTRLTVV.

This chain connects TRBV5-1 to TRBJ1-6, with no clear D. Germline CDR1 SGHRS, CDR2 YFSETQ. The V and J ends lost 4 bases and 10 bases respectively, with 18 bases between them. The CDR3 length is 15 residues. The DNA of the CDR3 is TGCGCCAGCAGCCCGGGAGTCGCAAGCGGCTCACCCCTCCACTTT. This sequence encodes CASSPGVASGSPLHF.

The chain is built from TRBV10-3 and TRBJ2-3; TRBD2 matches 8 bases. The CDR3 consists of 16 residues. V shed 5 bases and J 3 bases; nucleotides not matched to a gene: 10. CDR1 is ENHRY, CDR2 SYGVKD, per germline. CDR3 bases: TGTGCCATCAGTACTCACTTAGCGGGGCAGACAGATACGCAGTATTTT. Translated, it gives CAISTHLAGQTDTQYF.

This clone occurred once. The chain has TRBV6-1 and TRBJ2-3; TRBD1 is a possible D gene (5 bases). Germline V gene sequence: CDR1 MNHNS, CDR2 SASEGT. The CDR3 is 13 residues long. V dropped 8 bases and J dropped 5 bases, with 14 bases sitting between them. The CDR3: CASVRGAGDTQYF. DNA of the CDR3: TGTGCCAGCGTTAGGGGCGCCGGAGATACGCAGTATTTT.

V usage is TRBV4-1 and J usage is TRBJ2-3, with D possibly TRBD2 on 6 matching bases. V lost 4 bases to trimming and J lost 6 bases, with 23 bases between them. Germline CDR1 MGHRA, CDR2 YSYEKL. The CDR3 extends over 17 amino acids. This CDR3 reads CASSRNLGLISGDTQYF. As DNA, the CDR3 is TGCGCCAGCAGCCGGAACCTGGGACTGATCAGCGGGGATACGCAGTATTTT.

The V call is TRBV25-1, the J call TRBJ1-2; unclear D gene. Germline CDR1 reads MGHDK; CDR2 reads SYGVNS. The CDR3 loop spans 14 amino acids. Deletions cut 2 bases from V and 3 bases from J, with 10 bases between. The DNA of the CDR3 is TGTGCCAGCAGTGAAGGCGGAGGTTACTATGGCTACACCTTC. Amino acids: CASSEGGGYYGYTF.

This chain links TRBV10-3 with TRBJ1-1, with 7 bases aligning to TRBD1. The ends lost 7 bases at V and 1 base at J; junction bases unmatched: 3. Germline V gives CDR1 ENHRY, CDR2 SYGVKD. The CDR3 runs to 13 residues. Written as DNA, the CDR3 is TGTGCCATCAAAGAGGGGGCGAACACTGAAGCTTTCTTT. As protein: CAIKEGANTEAFF.

The chain links TRBV30 to TRBJ1-3; 10 positions match TRBD1. With V trimmed by 4 bases and J by 4 bases, 7 bases remained unmatched. CDR1 and CDR2 from the germline V gene are GTSNPN and SVGIG (reference sequence). The CDR3 consists of 15 residues. The CDR3, as DNA: TGTGCCTGGAAGACAGGGGGCGCTTCAGGAAACACCATATATTTT. This codes for CAWKTGGASGNTIYF.

The chain has TRBV10-3 and TRBJ1-1; the match to TRBD1 covers 7 bases. This CDR3 has 15 amino acids. In germline, CDR1 is ENHRY, CDR2 SYGVKD. V lost 10 bases to trimming and J lost 3 bases; unmatched junction nucleotides: 14. The CDR3 here is CATLTGDPRDTEAFF. The CDR3 DNA is TGTGCCACCCTTACAGGGGACCCGCGGGACACTGAAGCTTTCTTT.

The chain employs TRBV4-2 and TRBJ1-2; D perhaps matches TRBD1 (5 bases). The CDR3 has 15 residues. V was clipped by 0 bases and J by 3 bases, with 11 bases between them. Germline loops: CDR1 LGHNA, CDR2 YNFKEQ. The CDR3 coding sequence is TGTGCCAGCAGCCAAGATAACGGGGGACACTATGGCTACACCTTC. This sequence encodes CASSQDNGGHYGYTF.

This chain connects TRBV9 to TRBJ2-5; 13 bases map to TRBD2. Germline V CDR1 and CDR2: SGDLS, YYNGEE. The V and J ends lost 4 bases and 0 bases, in that order; junction bases with no gene match: 3. This CDR3 contains 16 residues. The CDR3 region has the DNA TGTGCCAGCAGCCCAGGGACTAGCGGGAACCAAGAGACCCAGTACTTC. This gives the protein CASSPGTSGNQETQYF. Combining the CDR3 with reference TRBV9 and TRBJ2-5 gives the whole variable domain DSGVTQTPKHLITATGQRVTLRCSPRSGDLSVYWYQQSLDQGLQFLIQYYNGEERAKGNILERFSAQQFPDLHSELNLSSLELGDSALYFCASSPGTSGNQETQYFGPGTRLLVL.

This rearrangement joins TRBV7-9 to TRBJ1-2; TRBD1 agrees at 10 bases. The germline CDR1 and CDR2 sequences are SEHNR and FQNEAQ (reference sequence). Losses at the gene ends were 5 bases for V and 3 bases for J; bases not matched to a gene: 18. CDR3 size: 19 residues. CDR3 DNA: TGTGCCAGCAGCACCATTCTTGCTGGACAGGGGGACCCCCACTATGGCTACACCTTC. Translating gives CASSTILAGQGDPHYGYTF.

This rearrangement joins TRBV5-1 to TRBJ1-1; tentatively, D is TRBD1 (6 bases). The CDR3 runs 13 residues. Germline CDR1 and CDR2: SGHRS and YFSETQ. The germline V and J ends were trimmed by 0 bases and 10 bases, with 13 bases remaining between them. The CDR3 protein is CASSLAEGEGAFF. The CDR3 nucleotides read TGCGCCAGCAGCTTGGCAGAGGGGGAGGGAGCTTTCTTT.

This clone was seen only once. This chain connects TRBV6-1 to TRBJ2-1; TRBD2 agrees at 12 bases. This CDR3 is built from 15 residues. J gave up 5 bases and V 1 base, and 0 bases lay outside the gene matches. Germline V gives CDR1 MNHNS, CDR2 SASEGT. This chain's CDR3 is CASSEGLAGDNEQFF. The DNA for the CDR3 is TGTGCCAGCAGTGAAGGACTAGCGGGGGACAATGAGCAGTTCTTC.

The chain joins TRBV7-3 to TRBJ2-7; D may be TRBD2 (5 bases). V gave up 4 bases and J gave up 7 bases, with 17 bases separating them. The CDR3 is made up of 14 amino acids. The germline CDR1 and CDR2 sequences are SGHTA and FQGTGA. The CDR3 sequence is CASSSLSRPGEQYF. In DNA, the CDR3 is TGTGCCAGCAGCTCGCTTAGCAGGCCGGGAGAGCAGTACTTC.

This clone has more than one count but fewer than ten. The genes are TRBV11-1 and TRBJ2-1; 10 positions agree with TRBD2. The CDR3 length is 14 residues. Trimming took 4 bases from V and 7 from J; bases not matched to a gene: 4. CDR1 and CDR2 from the germline V gene are SGHAT and FQDESV (reference sequence). The CDR3 is CASSSGLAKNEQFF. The CDR3 DNA reads as TGTGCCAGCAGCTCGGGACTAGCGAAAAATGAGCAGTTCTTC.

The rearrangement joins TRBV4-2 to TRBJ2-7; 7 bases fit TRBD2. This CDR3 has 15 amino acids. J lost 5 bases, V lost 4 bases, and 11 bases had no gene match. Germline CDR1 is LGHNA and CDR2 is YNFKEQ. CDR3 amino acids: CASSRRLASADEQYF. In DNA form, the CDR3 reads TGTGCCAGCAGCCGCCGACTAGCTAGTGCGGACGAGCAGTACTTC.